The sequence of this T cell receptor (beta chain) was determined in a study of memory CD4+ T cells and cytomegalovirus serostatus (dated by TCRdb to the late 2010s). For the wider study: The cohort comprised 33 healthy Belgian adults, 9 CMV seropositive and about 25 CMV seronegative. To replicate a published TCR-based CMV serostatus classifier, the study sequenced CD4+ memory TCRbeta repertoires from a Belgian cohort whose cytomegalovirus serostatus was known. The study at large found these results: Among the 164 previously reported CMV-associated TCRbeta sequences, about 71 showed up in the CD4+ memory repertoires, with each one found in between one and five individuals. CMV serostatus prediction reached a median bootstrapped AUC of roughly 0.96 with the original framework and just over 0.9 with a US-trained random forest. Only CD4+CD45RO+ memory cells were sequenced, unlike the original study, which covered naive and memory CD4+ and CD8+ populations. A median bootstrapped AUC of roughly 0.95 with a 95% CI of 0.76-1.00 was achieved on the Belgian cohort by the original-framework classifier. The results were read as suggesting that the CMV-associated TCR signature is, for the most part, present in the CD4+ memory repertoire.

A FACSAria II was used to sort memory CD4+ T cells, defined as single viable CD3+CD4+CD8-CD45RO+ cells. CMV serostatus was determined using a Roche Elecsys assay that detects serum IgG against CMV pp150, pp28, p38 and p52. Following thawing, total CD4+ T cells were enriched through positive selection using CD4 magnetic microbeads. Samples originated from another study that specifically interrogated the CD4+ T cell memory repertoire. Peripheral blood mononuclear cells were isolated and cryopreserved according to standard operating procedures, and serum was stored at -80 degrees C. CD3-PerCP (BW264/56), CD4-APC (RPA-T4), CD45RO-PE (UCHT1) and CD8-Pacific Orange (3B5) antibodies were used for staining, and non-viable cells were excluded with Sytox blue. Genomic DNA was extracted from sorted cells with the Quick-DNA Microprep Kit. Amplification of TCRbeta DNA was done with the immunoSEQ hsTCRbeta kit, following the protocol from the manufacturer. TCRbeta libraries were sequenced on an Illumina MiSeq instrument. In the paper's pipeline: Once out-of-frame sequences had been removed, some 2 million distinct TCRbeta sequences were left, which works out to an average of roughly 70,000 per individual. Each individual was scored by the count of 164 previously reported CMV-associated TCRbeta sequences and the total productive distinct TCRbeta count. A beta-binomial model was reimplemented in Python, and scikit-learn random forests with default parameters were trained on US cohort data. Classifier performance on the Belgian cohort was summarized as median AUC with percentile confidence intervals calculated over 10,000 bootstrap iterations. The table was pulled from immuneACCESS by TCRdb, which kept in-frame rearrangements only. Such tables lose some clones; where checked, under half of the loss comes from unresolved V genes, and the rest has no known cause. The DNA was the basis for D and trimming; V, J and clone size are from that table. Here the sample has tens of thousands of clones; 65% to 80% occur a single time. The top ten constitute 0.6% to 0.7% of the sample.

A few counts support this clone. Its antigen is currently not known. No much larger clonotype is one base removed from it; base qualities were not supplied. Based on the germline V gene, the CDR1 and CDR2 sequences are SGHRS and YFSETQ. Germline trimming amounts to 4 bases on V and 0 bases on J, with 9 as the count of junction bases outside the gene matches. Spanning cysteine to phenylalanine, the CDR3 consists of 17 amino acids. The sequence is cut down to CDR3 DNA, 51 bases in frame from base 1. The chain couples TRBV5-1 to TRBJ2-5; TRBD2 matches 10 bases in the middle. Source material: memory CD4+ T cells from blood. The origin of this receptor is an adult in good health and CMV-seronegative. Some clones in this sample may be carry-over from other donors' samples. The nucleotide sequence reads as follows: TGCGCCAGCAGCCCCGGACTAGCGGTCGGGTACCAAGAGACCCAGTACTTC. The encoded protein is CASSPGLAVGYQETQYF.